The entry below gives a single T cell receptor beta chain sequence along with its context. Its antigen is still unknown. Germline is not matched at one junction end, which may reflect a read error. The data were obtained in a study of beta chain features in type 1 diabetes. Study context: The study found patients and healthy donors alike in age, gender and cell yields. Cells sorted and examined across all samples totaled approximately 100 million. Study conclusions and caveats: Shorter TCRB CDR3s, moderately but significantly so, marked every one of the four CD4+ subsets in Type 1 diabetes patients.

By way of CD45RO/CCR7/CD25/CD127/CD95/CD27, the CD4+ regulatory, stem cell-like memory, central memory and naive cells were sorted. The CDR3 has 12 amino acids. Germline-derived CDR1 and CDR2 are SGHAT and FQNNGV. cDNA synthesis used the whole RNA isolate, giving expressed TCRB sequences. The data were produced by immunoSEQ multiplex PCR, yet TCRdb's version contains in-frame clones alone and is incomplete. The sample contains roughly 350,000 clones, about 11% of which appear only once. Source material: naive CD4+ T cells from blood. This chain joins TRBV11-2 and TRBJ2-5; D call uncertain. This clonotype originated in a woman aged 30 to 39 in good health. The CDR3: CASSLVGAAVHF. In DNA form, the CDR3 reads TGTGCCAGCAGCTTAGTTGGCGCGGCAGTGCACTTC.